The T cell receptor (beta chain) described here comes from a study of T cell changes during pregnancy in multiple sclerosis. The protocol was immunoSEQ multiplex PCR, while the TCRdb copy is restricted to in-frame clones and leaves out a portion. The table has around 57,000 clones, roughly 88% seen once. In germline, CDR1 is LNHDA, CDR2 SQIVND (reference sequence). Trimming cost V 3 bases and J 2 bases, with 17 bases left between them. The CDR3 spans 17 residues. This receptor was obtained from a female donor with multiple sclerosis, enrolled in a pregnancy study. Sequenced here: peripheral blood, sampled in the second trimester of pregnancy. The chain couples TRBV19 to TRBJ1-5, with D possibly TRBD1 on 6 matching bases. The CDR3 DNA sequence: TGTGCCAGTAGTATTCAGGGGCCCCAGGGAGGCAATCAGCCCCAGCATTTT. Protein: CASSIQGPQGGNQPQHF.